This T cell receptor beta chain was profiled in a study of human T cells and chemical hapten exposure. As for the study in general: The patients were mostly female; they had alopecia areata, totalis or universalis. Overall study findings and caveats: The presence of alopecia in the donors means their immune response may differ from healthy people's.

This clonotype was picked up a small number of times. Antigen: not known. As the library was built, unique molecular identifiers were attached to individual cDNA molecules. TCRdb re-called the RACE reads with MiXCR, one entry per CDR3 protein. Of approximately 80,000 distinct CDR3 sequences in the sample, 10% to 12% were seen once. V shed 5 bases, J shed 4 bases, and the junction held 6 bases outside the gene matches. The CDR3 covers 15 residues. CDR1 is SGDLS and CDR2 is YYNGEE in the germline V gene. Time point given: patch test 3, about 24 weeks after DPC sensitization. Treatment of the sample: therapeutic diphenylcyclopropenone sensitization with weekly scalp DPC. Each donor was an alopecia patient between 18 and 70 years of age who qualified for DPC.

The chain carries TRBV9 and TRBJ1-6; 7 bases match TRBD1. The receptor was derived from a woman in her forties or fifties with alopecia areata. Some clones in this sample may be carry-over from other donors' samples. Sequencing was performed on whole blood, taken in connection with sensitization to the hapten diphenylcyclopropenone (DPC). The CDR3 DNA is TGTGCCAGCAGTCAAGGACAGGCTTATAATTCACCCCTCCACTTT. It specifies CASSQGQAYNSPLHF.